This T cell receptor beta chain came from a study of T cells in Graves' hyperthyroidism and ophthalmopathy. The V end lost 4 bases, the J end lost 4 bases, and 20 bases lay between the germline ends. CDR3 length: 16 amino acids. Germline V gives CDR1 SGHAT, CDR2 FQNNGV. Authors of the study amplified TCR beta CDR3 regions from RNA transcripts. HTBI primers drove first-round RT-PCR of the TCR CDR3. One entry per CDR3 protein results from TCRdb running MiXCR on the multiplex PCR reads. The data show 450,000 to 500,000 distinct CDR3 sequences, with under 25% seen just once and about 49% held by the top ten. Of note for this clonotype: A read error is possible here, since a much larger clone lies one base away.

This chain connects TRBV11-2 to TRBJ2-7; D possibly matches TRBD1 or TRBD2 (6 bases each). The TCR originated in a woman aged 70-85 years with Graves' ophthalmopathy. The sample comprised blood. This CDR3 is CASSSLAENREYEQYF. CDR3 in DNA: TGTGCCAGCAGCTCCTTAGCGGAAAACAGGGAATACGAGCAGTACTTC.